The 8 T cell receptor beta chains reported below all come from one sample, sequenced in a study of T cell responses to AZD1222 COVID-19 vaccine (dated by TCRdb to the early 2020s). To prepare the library, the immunoSEQ multiplex PCR assay was applied. Drawn from immuneACCESS, this table holds only the in-frame rearrangements with V and J called that TCRdb kept. Clones are partly lost; checked studies trace under half to an unresolved V gene and leave the rest unexplained. The sample table contains 69,000 or so clones; only one count was recorded for 87% of them. Around 1.3% of the sample is held by the ten biggest clonotypes. The time point label, read with the paper, signifies: about 28 days (+/-7) after the second vaccine dose. This specimen consisted of peripheral blood, obtained 28 days after the second AZD1222 dose. The receptors originated from an adult who received the AZD1222 COVID-19 vaccine.

V and J are TRBV3-1 (or the pseudogene TRBV3-2) and TRBJ1-1, with 8 bases aligning to TRBD1. The CDR3 sequence is 13 residues long. CDR1 and CDR2 (germline): LGHDT, YNNKEL (reference sequence). With 4 bases clipped from V and 7 bases from J, the junction kept 5 bases outside the gene matches. The CDR3 DNA reads TGTGCCAGCAGCCCCCGGGGACAGGTTGAAGCTTTCTTT. This sequence encodes CASSPRGQVEAFF.

The chain joins TRBV18 to TRBJ2-6; D remains ambiguous. The CDR3 consists of 15 residues. Trimming shortened V by 4 bases and J by 0 bases, and 7 bases separated the two germline ends. CDR1 and CDR2 from the germline V gene are KGHSH and LQKENI. CDR3 in DNA: TGTGCCAGCTCACTGCTCCCCTCTGGGGCCAACGTCCTGACTTTC. It encodes CASSLLPSGANVLTF.

This clone was observed a single time. Additional DNA sequences in this sample encode the identical CDR3. CDR3 sequence (DNA): TGTGCCAGCAGCCTCGGACAGCCGAATCAGCCCCAGCATTTT. Amino acids: CASSLGQPNQPQHF. This chain links TRBV6-5 with TRBJ1-5; D is perhaps TRBD1 (6 bases). V was shortened by 6 bases and J by 4 bases, with 13 bases between the two germline ends. The length of the CDR3 is 14 residues. Per the germline V gene, CDR1 is MNHEY and CDR2 is SVGAGI.

This clone was counted between two and nine times. The gene calls are TRBV2 and TRBJ1-1, with a tentative D call TRBD1 (5 bases). The germline V and J ends were trimmed by 6 bases and 0 bases, with 11 bases remaining between them. The CDR3 is 14 amino acids. Germline CDR1 and CDR2: SNHLY and FYNNEI. The CDR3 DNA follows: TGTGCCAGCAGGGGCCCGGGGGTGAACACTGAAGCTTTCTTT. The encoded protein is CASRGPGVNTEAFF.

This chain's CDR3 is CASSFRSGWWAFF. The CDR3 bases are TGTGCCAGCAGCTTTAGGTCAGGGTGGTGGGCTTTCTTT. The genes are TRBV5-8 and TRBJ1-1, with D perhaps TRBD1 (5 bases). Deletions cut 2 bases from V and 11 bases from J, with 16 bases between. CDR1 and CDR2 (germline): SGHTS, YDEGEE. The CDR3 is made up of 13 amino acids.

The chain employs TRBV12-3 or TRBV12-4 and TRBJ2-7, with no clear D. The CDR3 length is 12 residues. V was shortened by 4 bases and J by 9 bases, with 13 bases between the two germline ends. The CDR3 DNA reads as TGTGCCAGCAGTTCGGATTGGTCAACGCAGTACTTC. Its protein product is CASSSDWSTQYF.

CDR3: CASSPGQDGSGYTF. The CDR3 bases are TGCGCCAGCAGCCCCGGACAGGATGGGTCCGGCTACACCTTC. The V call is TRBV5-1, the J call TRBJ1-2, with 7 bases matching TRBD1. CDR3 length equals 14 residues. The germline gives CDR1 SGHRS, CDR2 YFSETQ. With V trimmed by 4 bases and J by 8 bases, 11 bases remained unmatched.

This rearrangement joins TRBV6-2 or TRBV6-3 to TRBJ1-1; tentatively, D is TRBD1 (6 bases). Trimming pared 2 bases from V and 5 bases from J, leaving 15 bases between. There are 15 residues in the CDR3. Germline values: CDR1 MNHEY, CDR2 SVGEGT. CDR3 in amino acids: CASSYPTGRLTEAFF. Written as DNA, the CDR3 is TGTGCCAGCAGTTACCCCACAGGGAGATTAACTGAAGCTTTCTTT.